The 20 T cell receptor beta chains in this list originate from one sample, sequenced in a study of response to subunit inactivated influenza vaccine. Each CDR3 protein is one row after TCRdb ran MiXCR on the RT-PCR reads. Of more than 450,000 distinct CDR3 sequences detected, around 10% appear once; the ten largest clones hold approximately 10%. These same records also appear under a second study, on T cells expressing NK-cell markers. From that second work: The authors generated TCR beta cDNA through 5'RACE template switching with UMIs.

Here the sequenced sample was PBMCs from blood, taken on the day of vaccination. The receptors were sampled from a man aged 50 to 60 who received an inactivated influenza vaccine.

The J gene is TRBJ2-6, the V gene TRBV6-1; the D is unclear. V was cut by 5 bases and J by 3 bases, with 11 bases left in between. The CDR3 length is 15 residues. Germline V gene data show CDR1 as MNHNS and CDR2 as SASEGT. Written as DNA, the CDR3 is TGTGCCAGCAGTACCCACACCGGTGGGGCCAACGTCCTGACTTTC. Translation: CASSTHTGGANVLTF.

This clonotype was observed many times. This CDR3 reads CASSFNSPLHF. The CDR3 region has the DNA TGTGCCAGCAGTTTTAATTCACCCCTCCACTTT. The rearrangement links TRBV12-3 or TRBV12-4 to TRBJ1-6; D is uncertain. V lost 3 bases, J lost 6 bases, and 0 bases lay in between. The CDR3 spans 11 residues.

This clonotype has just a few counts. This rearrangement joins TRBV9 to TRBJ2-1; 10 bases line up with TRBD2. The CDR3 has 14 amino acids. Trimming cost V 4 bases and J 8 bases; bases outside gene matches: 6. The germline gives CDR1 SGDLS, CDR2 YYNGEE. CDR3 DNA: TGTGCCAGCAGCCCCAGGACTAGCGGCCATGAGCAGTTCTTC. Translating gives CASSPRTSGHEQFF.

This clonotype was counted a few times. The V gene is TRBV7-9, the J gene TRBJ1-1; TRBD1 is a possible D gene (5 bases). CDR3 size: 12 residues. CDR1 is SEHNR, CDR2 FQNEAQ, per germline (reference sequence). Deletions cut 3 bases from V and 6 bases from J, with 8 bases between. The CDR3 region has the DNA TGTGCCAGCAGCTTTTGGGGGGCTGAAGCTTTCTTT. This codes for CASSFWGAEAFF. Variable domain in full (rest from reference TRBV7-9 and TRBJ1-1): DTGVSQNPRHKITKRGQNVTFRCDPISEHNRLYWYRQTLGQGPEFLTYFQNEAQLEKSRLLSDRFSAERPKGSFSTLEIQRTEQGDSAMYLCASSFWGAEAFFGQGTRLTVV.

This clonotype was counted a few times. The chain recombines TRBV6-1 with TRBJ1-3; a possible D gene is TRBD1 (5 bases). The CDR3 totals 14 residues. CDR1 MNHNS and CDR2 SASEGT come from the germline V gene. V shed 8 bases and J shed 0 bases, with 11 bases lying between them. The chain's CDR3 is CASRKGPSGNTIYF. In nucleotides, the CDR3 is TGTGCCAGCCGTAAGGGGCCCTCTGGAAACACCATATATTTT.

Points on this clonotype: A single base separates this from a much larger clone, so it may be a read error. This chain connects TRBV29-1 to TRBJ1-1; no clear D. Germline lookup yields CDR1 SQVTM and CDR2 ANQGSEA. This CDR3 contains 15 residues. Trimming removed 6 bases from V and 1 base from J, with 18 bases in between. This CDR3 reads CSVPVGRGQNTEAFF. CDR3 nucleotide sequence: TGCAGCGTCCCCGTGGGCAGAGGCCAGAACACTGAAGCTTTCTTT.

This clonotype has just a few counts. The chain has TRBV20-1 and TRBJ2-1; D perhaps matches TRBD2 (7 bases). The CDR3 is 13 amino acids. CDR1 and CDR2 from the germline V gene are DFQATT and SNEGSKA (reference sequence). Trimming took 5 bases from V and 6 from J, leaving 14 bases between them. CDR3: CSASLAGANEQFF. The CDR3 bases are TGCAGTGCTTCCTTGGCGGGGGCCAATGAGCAGTTCTTC.

The chain couples TRBV27 to TRBJ2-5; 8 positions agree with TRBD1. Per germline, CDR1 MNHEY and CDR2 SMNVEV (reference sequence). With 5 bases clipped from V and 3 bases from J, the junction kept 5 bases outside the gene matches. This CDR3 is 14 amino acids long. The chain's CDR3 is CASSQGALEETQYF. CDR3 in DNA: TGTGCCAGCAGTCAGGGGGCTTTGGAAGAGACCCAGTACTTC.

This sequence joins TRBV6-1 and TRBJ2-1; TRBD2 might be the D (6 bases). Germline V gene sequence: CDR1 MNHNS, CDR2 SASEGT. V dropped 5 bases and J dropped 9 bases, with 14 bases sitting between them. CDR3 length equals 13 residues. DNA for the CDR3: TGTGCCAGCAGTCCCCAGGGTAGCGGTGAGCAGTTCTTC. Its translation is CASSPQGSGEQFF.

V gene TRBV5-1 combines with J gene TRBJ2-3; 7 nucleotides align to TRBD2. Germline CDR1 is SGHRS and CDR2 is YFSETQ. The J segment lost 3 bases and the V segment lost 2 bases, leaving 3 bases of the junction unmatched. The CDR3 is made up of 14 amino acids. CDR3 region: CASSFGRATDTQYF. CDR3 nucleotides: TGCGCCAGCAGCTTTGGGAGGGCAACAGATACGCAGTATTTT.

This clonotype was picked up many times. The chain combines TRBV20-1 with TRBJ2-5, with D tentatively TRBD2 (6 bases). The CDR3 has 14 residues. Germline loops: CDR1 DFQATT, CDR2 SNEGSKA (reference sequence). The V gene lost 0 bases and the J gene lost 5 bases, with 13 bases spanning the gap. DNA of the CDR3: TGCAGTGCTAGAGATCCGGCCGGAGGGGAGACCCAGTACTTC. Residues: CSARDPAGGETQYF.

The chain combines TRBV30 with TRBJ1-1; D not certain. CDR3 size: 13 residues. V was cut by 2 bases and J by 5 bases, with 12 bases left in between. Germline V lookup: CDR1 GTSNPN, CDR2 SVGIG (reference sequence). CDR3 in amino acids: CAWSTGVRTEAFF. The DNA for the CDR3 is TGTGCCTGGAGTACCGGAGTACGGACTGAAGCTTTCTTT.

This clonotype was found many times. This chain uses TRBV28 with TRBJ1-4; D is unclear. The CDR3 runs to 12 residues. CDR1 MDHEN and CDR2 SYDVKM come from the germline V gene. Trimming took 3 bases from V and 9 from J, leaving 8 bases between them. CDR3 DNA: TGTGCCAGCAGTTTGCCCGAACAAAAACTGTTTTTT. Translated: CASSLPEQKLFF. The full variable domain, completed using reference TRBV28 and TRBJ1-4, is DVKVTQSSRYLVKRTGEKVFLECVQDMDHENMFWYRQDPGLGLRLIYFSYDVKMKEKGDIPEGYSVSREKKERFSLILESASTNQTSMYLCASSLPEQKLFFGSGTQLSVL.

This clonotype has more than one count but fewer than ten. The chain employs TRBV5-6 and TRBJ2-5; 7 bases are shared with TRBD2. Losses at the gene ends were 4 bases for V and 5 bases for J; bases not matched to a gene: 14. Germline V CDR1 and CDR2: SGHDT, YYEEEE. The length of the CDR3 is 16 residues. The CDR3 loop is CASSTASGTFQETQYF. In DNA form, the CDR3 reads TGTGCCAGCAGCACAGCTAGCGGAACCTTTCAGGAGACCCAGTACTTC.

The chain is built from TRBV24-1 and TRBJ2-1, with 12 nucleotides matching TRBD2. Unmatched junction bases numbered 5, after V lost 5 bases and J lost 4 bases. The CDR3 is made up of 16 amino acids. CDR1 is KGHDR, CDR2 SFDVKD, per germline. The CDR3 is CATSGGTSGRYNEQFF. As DNA, the CDR3 is TGTGCCACCAGTGGGGGGACTAGCGGGCGGTACAATGAGCAGTTCTTC.

This chain links TRBV7-9 with TRBJ2-1, with D possibly being TRBD1 or TRBD2 (5 bases each). Germline loops: CDR1 SEHNR, CDR2 FQNEAQ (reference sequence). The CDR3 has 13 residues. Deletions cut 1 base from V and 8 bases from J, with 9 bases between. The DNA of the CDR3 is TGTGCCAGCAGCTTAGTTAGGGGACATGAGCAGTTCTTC. Protein product: CASSLVRGHEQFF.

The J gene is TRBJ2-3, the V gene TRBV27, with 11 bases aligning to TRBD2. This CDR3 is 17 amino acids long. Germline-derived CDR1 and CDR2 are MNHEY and SMNVEV (reference sequence). Trimming cost V 3 bases and J 5 bases; bases outside gene matches: 10. The CDR3 protein is CASSFFPLAGGGDTQYF. CDR3 DNA sequence: TGTGCCAGCAGTTTTTTCCCCCTAGCGGGAGGTGGAGATACGCAGTATTTT.

The chain recombines TRBV2 with TRBJ2-7; either TRBD1 or TRBD2 may supply D (5 bases each). The V gene's germline CDR1 is SNHLY and CDR2 FYNNEI. The CDR3 spans 13 residues. Trimming shortened V by 7 bases and J by 7 bases, and 17 bases separated the two germline ends. As DNA, the CDR3 is TGTGCCAGCAACCCGGGACCCGGGGCTGAGCAGTACTTC. The encoded protein is CASNPGPGAEQYF.

The J gene is TRBJ2-7, the V gene TRBV4-1, with 8 nucleotides matching TRBD1. The CDR3 is made up of 16 amino acids. The germline V gene has CDR1 MGHRA and CDR2 YSYEKL. J lost 2 bases, V lost 0 bases, and 6 bases had no gene match. In DNA form, the CDR3 reads TGCGCCAGCAGCCAAGACAACAGGGGGAGCGCCTACGAGCAGTACTTC. This translates into CASSQDNRGSAYEQYF.

This clonotype was recorded once. The chain carries TRBV28 and TRBJ2-6; D is possibly TRBD1 or TRBD2 (5 bases each). Germline values: CDR1 MDHEN, CDR2 SYDVKM. The CDR3 extends over 17 amino acids. V dropped 1 base and J dropped 0 bases, with 10 bases sitting between them. The CDR3 region has the DNA TGTGCCAGCAGTTTATTGAGGGGACCCTCTGGGGCCAACGTCCTGACTTTC. Residues: CASSLLRGPSGANVLTF.